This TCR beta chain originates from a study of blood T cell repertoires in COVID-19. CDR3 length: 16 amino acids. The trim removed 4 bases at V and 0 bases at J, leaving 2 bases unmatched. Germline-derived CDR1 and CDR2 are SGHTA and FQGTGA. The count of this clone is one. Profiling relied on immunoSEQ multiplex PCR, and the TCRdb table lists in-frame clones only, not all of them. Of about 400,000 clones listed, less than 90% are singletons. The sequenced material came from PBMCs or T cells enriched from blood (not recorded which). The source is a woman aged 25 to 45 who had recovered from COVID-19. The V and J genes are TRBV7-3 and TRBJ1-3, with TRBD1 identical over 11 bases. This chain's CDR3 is CASSSGQGASGNTIYF. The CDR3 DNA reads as TGTGCCAGCAGCTCCGGACAGGGGGCCTCTGGAAACACCATATATTTT.